This TCR beta chain was captured in a study of T-cell reconstitution after alpha-beta-depleted transplantation in children. General observations from the study: Most T-cell counts and diversity one year after the transplant came from T cells that were newly produced.

The TCRbeta library was prepared with unique molecular identifiers. TCRdb independently ran MiXCR on the PCR reads; one entry per CDR3 protein. This table has 530,000 or so distinct CDR3 sequences, roughly 27% appearing once. CDR1 is SNHLY, CDR2 FYNNEI, per germline. There are 16 residues in the CDR3. V gave up 6 bases and J gave up 4 bases; unmatched junction bases: 13. Details on this clonotype: Its cognate antigen is unknown.

The rearrangement uses TRBV2 and TRBJ2-5, with TRBD1 matching over 8 bases. This TCR was sampled from a boy in the first two years of life with Wiskott-Aldrich syndrome, due to receive a stem cell transplant. The specimen comprised PBMCs, sampled before TCRalphabeta/CD19-depleted stem cell transplant. Written as DNA, the CDR3 is TGTGCCAGCAGGACGGTGACAGGGGAGAGAGGAGAGACCCAGTACTTC. Translating gives CASRTVTGERGETQYF. Based on the CDR3 plus reference TRBV2 and TRBJ2-5, the full variable domain is EPEVTQTPSHQVTQMGQEVILRCVPISNHLYFYWYRQILGQKVEFLVSFYNNEISEKSEIFDDQFSVERPDGSNFTLKIRSTKLEDSAMYFCASRTVTGERGETQYFGPGTRLLVL.